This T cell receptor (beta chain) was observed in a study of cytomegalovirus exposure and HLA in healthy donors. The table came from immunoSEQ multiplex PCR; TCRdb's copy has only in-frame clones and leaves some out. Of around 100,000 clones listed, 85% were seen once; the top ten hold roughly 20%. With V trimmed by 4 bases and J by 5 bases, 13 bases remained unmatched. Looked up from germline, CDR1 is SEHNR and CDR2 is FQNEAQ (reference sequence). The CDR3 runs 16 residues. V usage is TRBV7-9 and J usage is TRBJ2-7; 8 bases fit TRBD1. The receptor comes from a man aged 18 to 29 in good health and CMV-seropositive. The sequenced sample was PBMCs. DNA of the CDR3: TGTGCCAGCAGCTCGGGAACAGGGGGAGCCGGACACGAGCAGTACTTC. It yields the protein CASSSGTGGAGHEQYF.